This is a list of T cell receptor beta chains from one sample in a study of blood T cell repertoires in COVID-19. Only in-frame clones appear in the TCRdb table, and some are missing; sequencing was by immunoSEQ multiplex PCR. The table shows 150,000 to 200,000 clones, with more than 75% occurring only once. Sample: PBMCs or T cells enriched from blood (not recorded which). These receptors were collected from a woman in her forties or fifties with acute COVID-19. Both conserved end residues are part of each CDR3. D genes are given only for firm matches. Size is omitted from some rows. Given values are once, few, many or a class for expanded clones.

abundance	j_gene	v_gene	len	d_gene	CDR3nt	CDR3aa
NA	TRBJ2-3	TRBV6-4	16	TRBD2	TGTGCCAGCAGTGACCTGACTAGCGGGGGGGTGGATACGCAGTATTTT	CASSDLTSGGVDTQYF
NA	TRBJ2-3	TRBV9	19	TRBD2	TGTGCCAGCAGCGTAGAGCGGGGGACGGGGGGGCAACATGCAGATACGCAGTATTTT	CASSVERGTGGQHADTQYF
NA	TRBJ2-5	TRBV29-1	11	NA	TGCAGCGTCAAGAGGGCGGAGACCCAGTACTTC	CSVKRAETQYF
few	TRBJ2-1	TRBV25-1	16	NA	TGTGCCAGCAGTGCCAGGCGCCGGGGAACCTACAATGAGCAGTTCTTC	CASSARRRGTYNEQFF
NA	TRBJ2-3	TRBV6-6	15	TRBD2	TGTGCCAGCAGCCCATTAGCGGGGGGGCACGATACGCAGTATTTT	CASSPLAGGHDTQYF
NA	TRBJ1-1	TRBV19	15	TRBD1	TGTGCCAGTAAAATTGCGGGACAGACTAACACTGAAGCTTTCTTT	CASKIAGQTNTEAFF
NA	TRBJ1-6	TRBV5-1	13	NA	TGCGCCACCCAGGGAGGGCCAAATTCACCCCTCCACTTT	CATQGGPNSPLHF
few	TRBJ1-1	TRBV5-6	16	NA	TGTGCCAGCAGCTTGGCCGGCAGGGTCCCTAGCGCTGAAGCTTTCTTT	CASSLAGRVPSAEAFF
few	TRBJ2-5	TRBV27	14	NA	TGTGCCAGCAGTTCGGGTTCTCCCCAAGAGACCCAGTACTTC	CASSSGSPQETQYF
NA	TRBJ2-1	TRBV7-2	14	TRBD1	TGTGCCAGCAGCCAGCAGGGGGCGGGCAATGAGCAGTTCTTC	CASSQQGAGNEQFF
NA	TRBJ1-3	TRBV19	11	NA	TGTGCCAGTACTCTAGGAAACACCATATATTTT	CASTLGNTIYF
few	TRBJ1-1	TRBV3-1/TRBV3-2	15	TRBD1	TGTGCCAGCAGCCAAACAGGGGGCGCGAGTCGGGGAGCTTTCTTT	CASSQTGGASRGAFF
few	TRBJ2-1	TRBV28	11	NA	TGTGCCAGCATCACTGTCAATGAGCAGTTCTTC	CASITVNEQFF
few	TRBJ1-1	TRBV19	16	NA	TGTGCCAGCACTCTACTGGCGGCAGGGCGGAACACTGAAGCTTTCTTT	CASTLLAAGRNTEAFF
NA	TRBJ2-5	TRBV5-4	14	NA	TGTGCCAGCAGCTCGCGGCCAAGCGGGGAGACCCAGTACTTC	CASSSRPSGETQYF
NA	TRBJ1-5	TRBV7-9	15	NA	TGTGCCAGCAGCTTAGGGGACATCAAAAACCAGCCCCAGCATTTT	CASSLGDIKNQPQHF
NA	TRBJ2-3	TRBV6-5	14	NA	TGTGCCAGCAGTTATAGGGGGGGCGCAGATACGCAGTATTTT	CASSYRGGADTQYF
NA	TRBJ1-2	TRBV5-1	12	NA	TGCGCCAGCAGCTTGGCCGGGAATGGCTACACCTTC	CASSLAGNGYTF
NA	TRBJ2-5	TRBV10-1	13	TRBD1	TGCGCCAGCAGCGGACAGGTCCTGGAGACCCAGTACTTC	CASSGQVLETQYF
NA	TRBJ1-1	TRBV3-1/TRBV3-2	15	NA	TGTGCCAGCAGCCCCCGGGCGGGGGCGGGCACTGAAGCTTTCTTT	CASSPRAGAGTEAFF
few	TRBJ1-2	TRBV29-1	12	NA	TGCAGCGTTGCCAGGTCTAACTATGGCTACACCTTC	CSVARSNYGYTF
NA	TRBJ2-3	TRBV28	15	TRBD2	TGTGCCAGCAGTCCACTAGCGGGGGGCACAGATACGCAGTATTTT	CASSPLAGGTDTQYF
NA	TRBJ2-1	TRBV10-3	14	NA	TGTGCCATCAGTGAGTTTACAGGGACCGACGAGCAGTTCTTC	CAISEFTGTDEQFF
few	TRBJ1-2	TRBV5-5	13	TRBD1	TGTGCCAGCAGCCAAGGACAGGGCTATGGCTACACCTTC	CASSQGQGYGYTF
NA	TRBJ1-3	TRBV19	12	TRBD1	TGTGCCAGTATGGGGAGGACGGACAGGGCATATTTT	CASMGRTDRAYF
few	TRBJ2-2	TRBV3-1/TRBV3-2	14	NA	TGTGCCAGCAGTTATCAACTTAACACCGGGGAGCTGTTTTTT	CASSYQLNTGELFF
NA	TRBJ2-3	TRBV10-3	13	NA	TGTGCCATCAGTGACCTTGGCACAGATACGCAGTATTTT	CAISDLGTDTQYF
NA	TRBJ1-1	TRBV5-5	15	NA	TGTGCCAGCAGCCCCATGGACACGATGAACACTGAAGCTTTCTTT	CASSPMDTMNTEAFF